This TCR beta chain appears in the sequencing data of a study of blood T cell repertoires in COVID-19. The participants were between roughly 18 and 89 years old and came from 20 to 30 US areas. V shed 6 bases and J shed 5 bases, with 13 bases lying between them. This CDR3 spans 13 amino acids. Germline CDR1 is SGHVS and CDR2 is FQNEAQ. Assay: immunoSEQ multiplex PCR; the TCRdb copy retains only in-frame clones and omits some. The table includes around 190,000 clones, about 77% detected once. This clonotype was obtained from a woman aged 50 to 65 with acute COVID-19. The material sequenced was PBMCs or T cells enriched from blood (not recorded which). The rearrangement uses TRBV7-8 and TRBJ2-5; possible D gene TRBD1, 6 bases. Written as DNA, the CDR3 is TGTGCCAGCAGTCATGGTGGGGGCGAGACCCAGTACTTC. It translates to CASSHGGGETQYF.